This TCR beta chain is from a study of blood T cell repertoires in COVID-19 (dated by TCRdb to the early 2020s). Context from the whole study: Samples from collaborators originated in the United States, Italy and Spain and spanned both the acute and convalescent phases of COVID-19. The prospective study material was composed of cDNA or gDNA derived from T cells, B-cell-depleted T cells, or PBMCs. Subjects who had been exposed to COVID-19, were actively infected with it, or had recovered from it provided the deeply sampled blood TCRbeta repertoires that made up the dataset. The repertoires were released in a freely available public database meant as a resource for research on the immune response to SARS-CoV-2. Samples came from the ongoing ImmuneRACE study (first 160 participants) plus 1,254 subjects from 6 global collaborators. A de-identified subject ID, COVID-19 status, age in years and sex were almost always included in the sample metadata. Where HLA class I and class II types were available, the types were taken from metadata supplied by the sample provider, not from assay-based typing. General study outcomes and caveats: The amount of clinical and demographic metadata varied by source and participant and was provided uncurated.

Whole blood was collected in K2EDTA tubes by collaborating institutions according to the institutions' own protocols. For TCRbeta analysis, collaborator samples were shipped as frozen whole blood, as isolated PBMCs, or as DNA extracted from either sample type. On this clone: It lacks a known antigen. The input lacks base qualities; no much larger clone sits a single base away.

TCRbeta CDR3 regions were amplified from genomic DNA using the immunoSEQ Assay, a bias-controlled multiplex PCR. The authors' pipeline ran thus. The number of nucleated cells in each sample was estimated by amplification of reference gene primers within the assay. To quantify the absolute abundance of each unique TCRbeta CDR3 rearrangement, sequence reads were collapsed and filtered. For each sample, productive Simpson clonality was calculated as the square root of Simpson's diversity index across productive rearrangements. Entries here come from immuneACCESS through TCRdb and include only in-frame sequences with V and J called. Some clones fail to appear in such tables; in the studies checked, an unresolved V gene covers under half of the shortfall, and the cause of the remainder is unknown. V and J calls and clone size are as listed in that table; D and trimming were resolved from the DNA. This sample is represented by about 310,000 clones; around 86% of them were singletons. 1% of the sample is held by the ten biggest clonotypes.

This receptor was taken from a man aged 45 to 65 with active or convalescent COVID-19. The sample comprised peripheral blood.

The CDR3 here reads CSASAQGNTEAFF. Read as DNA, the sequence is TGCAGTGCTAGTGCACAGGGGAACACTGAAGCTTTCTTT. The chain is assembled from TRBV20-1 and TRBJ1-1, and TRBD1 may be the D gene, going by 6 matching bases. V loses 3 bases, J loses 1 base, and the germline ends lie 9 bases apart. From a lookup of the germline V gene (reference sequence), CDR1 and CDR2 are DFQATT and SNEGSKA. The CDR3 has 13 amino acids, counting the end cysteine and phenylalanine. CDR3 DNA only is kept here, 39 bases in frame from base 1.